This section outlines one T cell receptor beta chain sequence together with its context. Its antigen has not been determined. Base qualities are missing; no much larger clone stands one base away. The data are from a study of blood T cell repertoires in COVID-19 (dated by TCRdb to 2018 to 2020). For the study in its entirety: The collaborator samples originated in the United States, Italy and Spain and spanned the acute and convalescent phases of COVID-19. A de-identified subject ID, COVID-19 status, age in years and sex were almost always included in the sample metadata. The repertoires were released in a freely available public database intended as a resource for research on the immune response to SARS-CoV-2. The dataset comprised deeply sampled blood TCRbeta repertoires from subjects exposed to, actively infected with, or recovered from COVID-19. Samples were obtained from the ongoing ImmuneRACE study (first 160 participants) and from over 1,000 subjects provided by 6 global collaborators. HLA class I and class II types, where available, came from metadata supplied by the sample provider rather than from assay-based typing. The prospective study material was composed of cDNA or gDNA derived from T cells, B-cell-depleted T cells, or PBMCs. Summary of the overall study and its limitations: How much clinical and demographic metadata was included differed by source and by participant, and the metadata was provided uncurated.

TCRbeta CDR3 regions were amplified from genomic DNA using the immunoSEQ Assay, a bias-controlled multiplex PCR. As for the original processing: The number of nucleated cells in each sample was estimated by amplification of reference gene primers within the assay. Sequence reads were collapsed and filtered to measure the absolute abundance of every unique TCRbeta CDR3 rearrangement. Productive Simpson clonality was computed per sample as the square root of Simpson's diversity index over productive rearrangements. TCRdb took this table from immuneACCESS and kept in-frame rearrangements with V and J called. Such tables lack part of the clones; where checked against another copy, unresolved V genes explain under half of the gap, and the rest is unexplained. Clone size and V and J calls were adopted from that table, with D and trimming inferred from the DNA. The sample records about 95,000 clones, around 90% of which are singletons. The leading ten clones occupy under 3.5% of the sample.

Each collaborating institution followed its own protocols to collect whole blood in K2EDTA tubes. Collaborator samples were shipped for TCRbeta analysis as frozen whole blood, isolated PBMCs, or DNA extracted from either sample type. Ends trimmed: V by 3 bases, J by 2 bases; bases unmatched to a gene: 4. The germline V gene gives CDR1 as MRHNA and CDR2 as SNTAGT. Including cysteine and valine, the CDR3 has 14 amino acids. Only the CDR3 portion is preserved as DNA: 42 bases, with reading frame beginning at the first base. The TCR sequence derives from a woman between 70 and 85 years old with acute or convalescent COVID-19. The chain couples TRBV6-4 to TRBJ2-7, and TRBD1 matches 7 of the central bases. Sequences were obtained from peripheral blood. Read as DNA, the sequence is TGTGCCAGCAGTGAAGACAGGGAACCCTACGAGCAGTACGTC. It is translated as CASSEDREPYEQYV.